The 31 T cell receptor beta chains listed next were all sequenced from one sample in a study of T cell repertoires in cytomegalovirus infection. TCRdb called the reads again in MiXCR, with one record for every CDR3 protein. The sample records about 24,000 distinct CDR3 sequences, around 21% being singletons. Their specific antigens are unknown. The material sequenced was CD8+ T cells from cultured PBMCs, taken from culture after CMV antigen stimulation. The source of these receptors is a human donor in good health (CMV status not recorded). Some clones in this sample may be carry-over from other donors' samples.

V is TRBV6-1 and J is TRBJ2-1; D not resolved. Trimming left V 3 bases short and J 3 bases short, with 9 bases between. Germline V gene data show CDR1 as MNHNS and CDR2 as SASEGT. The CDR3 spans 14 residues. CDR3 sequence reads: CASSEFDVYNEQFF. Here the CDR3 DNA reads TGTGCCAGCAGTGAGTTTGATGTCTACAATGAGCAGTTCTTC.

This clonotype turned up a few times. The chain combines TRBV6-5 with TRBJ1-5; 8 bases fit TRBD1. The germline gives CDR1 MNHEY, CDR2 SVGAGI. Trimming took 10 bases from V and 4 from J; bases not matched to a gene: 9. The CDR3 has 14 amino acids. The CDR3 here is CATRRTGRNQPQHF. Written as DNA, the CDR3 is TGTGCCACCCGACGGACAGGGAGAAATCAGCCCCAGCATTTT.

This clonotype was seen a handful of times. This chain connects TRBV7-6 to TRBJ2-2, with TRBD1 matching 7 bases. The CDR3 totals 16 residues. The germline V gene has CDR1 SGHVS and CDR2 FNYEAQ. Unmatched junction bases numbered 6, after V lost 5 bases and J lost 0 bases. The CDR3: CASSRMTGSNTGELFF. The CDR3 coding sequence is TGTGCCAGCAGCCGGATGACAGGGTCGAACACCGGGGAGCTGTTTTTT. Filled out from reference TRBV7-6 and TRBJ2-2, the complete variable domain reads GAGVSQSPRYKVTKRGQDVALRCDPISGHVSLYWYRQALGQGPEFLTYFNYEAQQDKSGLPNDRFSAERPEGSISTLTIQRTEQRDSAMYRCASSRMTGSNTGELFFGEGSRLTVL.

This clonotype showed up many times. The chain couples TRBV7-6 to TRBJ2-1; no firm D call. V was pared by 4 bases and J by 4 bases, with 11 bases between. The germline gives CDR1 SGHVS, CDR2 FNYEAQ. The CDR3 has 14 residues. As DNA, the CDR3 is TGTGCCAGCAGCTCTGGCGGCACTTACAATGAGCAGTTCTTC. Amino acids: CASSSGGTYNEQFF. The whole variable domain, filled in from reference TRBV7-6 and TRBJ2-1, reads GAGVSQSPRYKVTKRGQDVALRCDPISGHVSLYWYRQALGQGPEFLTYFNYEAQQDKSGLPNDRFSAERPEGSISTLTIQRTEQRDSAMYRCASSSGGTYNEQFFGPGTRLTVL.

The chain combines TRBV19 with TRBJ2-3, with 9 bases lining up with TRBD1. Germline CDR1 is LNHDA and CDR2 is SQIVND (reference sequence). The CDR3 covers 15 residues. Germline trimming cut 10 bases from V and 1 base from J; bases unmatched to any gene: 9. CDR3 nucleotide sequence: TGTGCCACGACGCCGTGGACAGGGGGCACAGATACGCAGTATTTT. This codes for CATTPWTGGTDTQYF.

The chain employs TRBV27 and TRBJ1-1, with 8 positions matching TRBD1. Germline V gene data show CDR1 as MNHEY and CDR2 as SMNVEV (reference sequence). The CDR3 consists of 14 residues. V lost 6 bases and J lost 6; bases outside the gene matches: 9. As DNA, the CDR3 is TGTGCCAGCAGGGAGCAGGGGGCGGCGTCTGAAGCTTTCTTT. This codes for CASREQGAASEAFF.

The chain uses TRBV5-1 and TRBJ1-1; D is perhaps TRBD1 (6 bases). Germline lookup yields CDR1 SGHRS and CDR2 YFSETQ. The germline V and J ends were trimmed by 6 bases and 0 bases, with 24 bases remaining between them. This CDR3 has 18 residues. CDR3 sequence reads: CASTLRAGGDLMNTEAFF. The DNA of the CDR3 is TGCGCCAGCACCCTAAGGGCCGGGGGCGACCTTATGAACACTGAAGCTTTCTTT.

In its sample, this clonotype was seen a few times. CDR3: CASGLVGGDTQYF. The DNA of the CDR3 is TGTGCTAGTGGTTTGGTAGGAGGCGATACGCAGTATTTT. V usage is TRBV12-5 and J usage is TRBJ2-3; weak D call: TRBD2 (5 bases). CDR3 length: 13 residues. Trimming took off 0 bases at V and 6 bases at J, with 7 bases between the two ends. The germline CDR1 and CDR2 sequences are LGHNT and FRNRAP.

The chain employs TRBV7-3 and TRBJ2-1; TRBD2 matches 9 bases. V gave up 2 bases and J gave up 6 bases; unmatched junction bases: 11. This CDR3 region has 17 residues. CDR1 is SGHTA and CDR2 is FQGTGA in the germline V gene. This CDR3 reads CASSLVGGGAVINEQFF. The CDR3 nucleotides are TGTGCCAGCAGCTTAGTGGGCGGGGGGGCCGTGATCAATGAGCAGTTCTTC.

In this sample, this clonotype turned up a few times. The chain links TRBV19 to TRBJ2-1; D call uncertain. V shed 1 base and J shed 6 bases, with 13 bases lying between them. The CDR3 sequence is 15 residues long. Germline CDR1 reads LNHDA; CDR2 reads SQIVND (reference sequence). CDR3 loop: CASSIVPAKGNEQFF. The CDR3 DNA sequence: TGTGCCAGTAGTATAGTTCCGGCTAAGGGCAATGAGCAGTTCTTC.

The CDR3 loop reads CSTTSGGADNEQFF. The CDR3 DNA sequence: TGCAGCACAACTTCTGGGGGGGCCGACAATGAGCAGTTCTTC. The chain couples TRBV20-1 to TRBJ2-1, with a tentative D call TRBD2 (7 bases). Germline lookup yields CDR1 DFQATT and CDR2 SNEGSKA (reference sequence). The CDR3 runs to 14 residues.

This sequence joins TRBV6-1 and TRBJ2-1; maybe TRBD1 (5 bases). V lost 6 bases and J 4 bases, leaving 7 bases between the germline ends. The V gene's germline CDR1 is MNHNS and CDR2 SASEGT. This CDR3 is 12 amino acids long. CDR3 sequence reads: CASRTDYNEQFF. Written as DNA, the CDR3 is TGTGCCAGCAGGACAGATTACAATGAGCAGTTCTTC.

The J gene is TRBJ2-1, the V gene TRBV14; D is unresolved. The CDR3 is 18 amino acids. The germline gives CDR1 SGHDN, CDR2 FVKESK. Trimming pared 3 bases from V and 0 bases from J, leaving 18 bases between. The CDR3 DNA reads as TGTGCCAGCAGCCAGGGCTGGAGAAGACGAAGCTCCTACAATGAGCAGTTCTTC. Amino acids: CASSQGWRRRSSYNEQFF.

The chain couples TRBV20-1 to TRBJ1-3, with D unclear. The germline V and J ends were trimmed by 7 bases and 5 bases, with 15 bases remaining between them. This CDR3 is built from 13 residues. Germline CDR1 DFQATT, CDR2 SNEGSKA (reference sequence). In DNA form, the CDR3 reads TGCAGTGTTCCGGCGGAGGGAAGAAACACCATATATTTT. Encoded protein: CSVPAEGRNTIYF.

This clonotype was picked up a small number of times. The CDR3 region is CSVEIQGGNTEAFF. The CDR3 DNA reads TGCAGCGTTGAAATACAGGGGGGGAACACTGAAGCTTTCTTT. This chain links TRBV29-1 with TRBJ1-1; 8 bases line up with TRBD1. This CDR3 has 14 residues. Germline CDR1 is SQVTM and CDR2 is ANQGSEA. The V segment lost 2 bases and the J segment 1 base; nucleotides outside the gene matches: 3.

The chain combines TRBV5-1 with TRBJ2-5; no clear D. With 0 bases removed from V and 2 bases from J, the gap between germline ends came to 17 bases. This CDR3 comprises 17 residues. Germline V CDR1 and CDR2: SGHRS, YFSETQ. CDR3 DNA: TGCGCCAGCAGCTTGGGAATCAGGAGATTTGGACAAGAGACCCAGTACTTC. Protein: CASSLGIRRFGQETQYF. Complete variable domain (other parts from reference TRBV5-1 and TRBJ2-5): KAGVTQTPRYLIKTRGQQVTLSCSPISGHRSVSWYQQTPGQGLQFLFEYFSETQRNKGNFPGRFSGRQFSNSRSEMNVSTLELGDSALYLCASSLGIRRFGQETQYFGPGTRLLVL.

This clonotype was counted many times. The chain employs TRBV7-6 and TRBJ2-3; a weak D match, TRBD2 (5 bases). This CDR3 is built from 18 residues. The germline CDR1 and CDR2 sequences are SGHVS and FNYEAQ. Trimming left V 5 bases short and J 3 bases short, with 24 bases between. In DNA, the CDR3 is TGTGCCAGCAGCGACGGACTGGCGACGGTCCTTGGGACAGATACGCAGTATTTT. As protein: CASSDGLATVLGTDTQYF.

The chain has TRBV7-8 and TRBJ2-7; 7 bases map to TRBD1. The J segment lost 3 bases and the V segment lost 3 bases, leaving 2 bases of the junction unmatched. Germline-derived CDR1 and CDR2 are SGHVS and FQNEAQ. This CDR3 comprises 13 residues. This CDR3 is CASSFRQGYEQYF. CDR3 bases: TGTGCCAGCAGCTTCCGACAGGGCTACGAGCAGTACTTC.

The rearrangement links TRBV6-9 to TRBJ2-5; 7 bases match TRBD2. After removal of 7 bases from V and 1 base from J, the junction contained 12 bases not matched to a gene. This CDR3 spans 16 amino acids. Germline CDR1 MNHGY, CDR2 SVAAGI. CDR3 sequence (DNA): TGTGCCAGCAATTCTTGGGGGAGGGCAGGCCAAGAGACCCAGTACTTC. Translated: CASNSWGRAGQETQYF.

This clonotype has more than one count but fewer than ten. The chain recombines TRBV27 with TRBJ2-3; either TRBD1 or TRBD2 may fit D (5 bases each). This CDR3 has 15 amino acids. Germline CDR1 and CDR2: MNHEY and SMNVEV (reference sequence). Trimming cost V 3 bases and J 2 bases, with 12 bases left between them. CDR3 coding DNA: TGTGCCAGCAGTTTCGGGACGTATAACACAGATACGCAGTATTTT. The encoded protein is CASSFGTYNTDTQYF.

The chain carries TRBV20-1 and TRBJ2-7; no firm D call. This CDR3 is built from 13 residues. The V end lost 6 bases, the J end lost 6 bases, and 18 bases lay between the germline ends. Germline values: CDR1 DFQATT, CDR2 SNEGSKA (reference sequence). Here the CDR3 DNA reads TGCAGTGCAACCGGGCCCGGTGAAGTCGAGCAGTACTTC. Translation gives CSATGPGEVEQYF.

This clonotype was seen a single time. The CDR3 reads CASSRGSETQYF. CDR3 in DNA: TGTGCCAGCAGCCGGGGGTCCGAGACCCAGTACTTC. The genes are TRBV5-6 and TRBJ2-5; D may be TRBD2 (6 bases). This CDR3 has 12 residues. Germline assignment: CDR1 SGHDT and CDR2 YYEEEE. Trimming stripped 4 bases from V and 5 bases from J, with 9 bases between.

The chain uses TRBV7-9 and TRBJ2-7; D is unclear. The CDR3 totals 13 residues. Per the germline V gene, CDR1 is SEHNR and CDR2 is FQNEAQ (reference sequence). Trimming pared 1 base from V and 3 bases from J, leaving 7 bases between. The CDR3 sequence: CASSLGGLYEQYF. The CDR3 DNA sequence: TGTGCCAGCAGCTTAGGCGGCCTCTACGAGCAGTACTTC.

There are many counts of this clonotype. The chain couples TRBV28 to TRBJ1-5; possible D gene TRBD1, 5 bases. Trimming cost V 5 bases and J 7 bases, with 18 bases left between them. The length of the CDR3 is 15 residues. Germline CDR1 MDHEN, CDR2 SYDVKM. CDR3 loop: CASSPPEGIRQPQHF. The CDR3 bases are TGTGCCAGCAGTCCACCTGAGGGGATTAGACAGCCCCAGCATTTT.

CDR3 protein: CASSELRGGLYEQYF. The CDR3 DNA is TGTGCCAGCAGTGAACTAAGGGGAGGACTCTACGAGCAGTACTTC. The chain links TRBV2 to TRBJ2-7, with D tentatively TRBD2 (6 bases). Germline V gene lookup returns CDR1 SNHLY and CDR2 FYNNEI. The CDR3 runs to 15 residues. V shed 2 bases and J shed 3 bases, with 14 bases lying between them.

This chain links TRBV7-6 with TRBJ2-7; 8 bases are a match to TRBD2. The J segment lost 2 bases and the V segment lost 5 bases, leaving 17 bases of the junction unmatched. The CDR3 is 18 residues long. Germline values: CDR1 SGHVS, CDR2 FNYEAQ. The DNA for the CDR3 is TGTGCCAGCAGCCCTAAACCCTCGGGGGGGAGCAAACCCTACGAGCAGTACTTC. Protein product: CASSPKPSGGSKPYEQYF.

CDR3 loop: CAISETTGGDTEAFF. DNA of the CDR3: TGTGCCATCAGTGAGACCACAGGGGGGGACACTGAAGCTTTCTTT. The rearrangement joins TRBV10-3 to TRBJ1-1, with 8 bases matching TRBD1. The CDR3 spans 15 residues. The V gene end was trimmed by 2 bases and the J gene end by 3 bases; junction bases not matched to a gene: 5. Per germline, CDR1 ENHRY and CDR2 SYGVKD.

There are many counts of this clonotype. The V call is TRBV7-6, the J call TRBJ2-6; TRBD1 matches 8 bases. Looked up from germline, CDR1 is SGHVS and CDR2 is FNYEAQ. Trimming took 5 bases from V and 2 from J; bases not matched to a gene: 8. CDR3 length: 17 residues. The chain's CDR3 is CASSLRQGPAGANVLTF. The CDR3 DNA follows: TGTGCCAGCAGCCTCCGACAGGGGCCTGCTGGGGCCAACGTCCTGACTTTC.

The genes are TRBV5-1 and TRBJ2-1; the D gene is possibly TRBD2 (5 bases). Per germline, CDR1 SGHRS and CDR2 YFSETQ. V was cut by 1 base and J by 1 base, with 9 bases left in between. CDR3 length: 15 residues. This CDR3 reads CASSLKAGSYNEQFF. In nucleotides, the CDR3 is TGCGCCAGCAGCTTGAAGGCGGGTTCCTACAATGAGCAGTTCTTC.

V gene TRBV19 combines with J gene TRBJ1-1; 8 positions agree with TRBD1. From germline, CDR1 is LNHDA and CDR2 SQIVND (reference sequence). The CDR3 is made up of 14 amino acids. Trimming removed 4 bases from V and 6 bases from J; junction bases left unmatched: 7. The CDR3 loop reads CASSTPWTGSEAFF. The CDR3 bases are TGTGCCAGTAGTACCCCTTGGACAGGGTCTGAAGCTTTCTTT.

This clonotype was seen only a few times. The CDR3 loop reads CASSTRRPDTQYF. For the CDR3, the DNA is TGTGCCAGCAGTACGCGACGACCAGATACGCAGTATTTT. The rearrangement joins TRBV6-8 to TRBJ2-3; no definite D call. V lost 5 bases, J lost 4 bases, and 10 bases lay in between. Germline V gene data show CDR1 as MNHGY and CDR2 as SAAAGT. The CDR3 consists of 13 residues.